What follows are 4 T cell receptor beta chains derived from one specimen sequenced in a study of CD8 T cells in Susac syndrome. Random hexamers were used to reverse transcribe 0.5 to 1 ug of RNA. MiXCR was run by TCRdb on the immunoSEQ multiplex PCR reads, yielding one entry per CDR3 protein. The table shows some 240,000 distinct CDR3 sequences, with 96% occurring only once. Material: CD4+ T cells from PBMCs. The receptor set was obtained from a human donor with Susac syndrome.

The chain is built from TRBV20-1 and TRBJ2-5; D unclear. Trimming left V 5 bases short and J 2 bases short, with 9 bases between. The CDR3 length is 12 residues. Per germline, CDR1 DFQATT and CDR2 SNEGSKA (reference sequence). The CDR3 loop is CSASREQETQYF. The CDR3 region has the DNA TGCAGTGCTTCCAGAGAGCAAGAGACCCAGTACTTC.

This chain uses TRBV5-4 with TRBJ2-3; D perhaps matches TRBD2 (6 bases). From germline, CDR1 is SGHNT and CDR2 YYREEE (reference sequence). The CDR3 is 16 amino acids. V was cut by 3 bases and J by 2 bases, with 16 bases left in between. CDR3 sequence reads: CASSSGDGWITDTQYF. The CDR3 region has the DNA TGTGCCAGCAGCTCGGGGGACGGATGGATCACAGATACGCAGTATTTT.

The genes are TRBV28 and TRBJ1-2, with D unresolved. Trimming cost V 6 bases and J 9 bases, with 8 bases left between them. Germline V gene lookup returns CDR1 MDHEN and CDR2 SYDVKM. The CDR3 has 10 residues. DNA of the CDR3: TGTGCCAGCAGAGGGCGGAGCTACACCTTC. Translation gives CASRGRSYTF.

The chain employs TRBV21-1 and TRBJ2-3; TRBD1, the table's D call, was not compared with the DNA. TRBV21-1 constitutes a pseudogene. The CDR3 runs to 21 residues. CDR3 protein: CASSTSGRQGRWKPSTDTQYF. The CDR3 nucleotides read TGTGCCAGCAGCACATCGGGCCGACAGGGGAGGTGGAAGCCTAGCACAGATACGCAGTATTTT.